The 13 T cell receptor beta chains presented below share a single source sample, sequenced in a study of spatial heterogeneity in lung cancer. Time point meaning: blood at routine non-recurrence follow-up after resection. TCRdb re-called the 5' RACE reads with MiXCR, one entry per CDR3 protein. The table records about 36,000 distinct CDR3 sequences, about 7.9% of them present only once. Source: PBMCs, taken at follow-up. Source of these receptors: a male donor with early-stage non-small cell lung cancer.

This clonotype has just a few counts. The rearrangement links TRBV9 to TRBJ2-7; possibly TRBD1 for D (5 bases). Germline CDR1 and CDR2: SGDLS and YYNGEE. This CDR3 comprises 14 residues. With 3 bases removed from V and 0 bases from J, the gap between germline ends came to 10 bases. The DNA of the CDR3 is TGTGCCAGCAGCGAAACAGGAAGCTCCTACGAGCAGTACTTC. Translation: CASSETGSSYEQYF.

Ten or more counts support this clonotype. The chain links TRBV3-1 to TRBJ2-1; 14 bases match TRBD2. In germline, CDR1 is LGHDT, CDR2 YNNKEL (reference sequence). The CDR3 sequence is 18 residues long. V was clipped by 4 bases and J by 7 bases; unmatched bases: 12. Here the CDR3 reads CASSPNLLTSGGANEQFF. CDR3 sequence (DNA): TGTGCCAGCAGCCCAAACTTACTGACTAGCGGGGGGGCTAATGAGCAGTTCTTC.

This clonotype was counted many times. The CDR3 sequence is CASSGGQVTYEQYF. Here the CDR3 DNA reads TGCGCCAGCAGTGGAGGACAGGTAACCTACGAGCAGTACTTC. The V and J genes are TRBV10-2 and TRBJ2-7, with TRBD1 matching 7 bases. V was pared by 4 bases and J by 2 bases, with 5 bases of the junction left unmatched. The CDR3 sequence is 14 residues long. CDR1 is WSHSY and CDR2 is SAAADI in the germline V gene.

In this sample, this clonotype turned up many times. This chain links TRBV11-2 with TRBJ2-3; TRBD2 might be the D (5 bases). The germline CDR1 and CDR2 sequences are SGHAT and FQNNGV. The V and J ends lost 0 bases and 5 bases respectively, with 18 bases between them. The CDR3 length is 17 residues. This chain's CDR3 is CASSLDRSTGSRDTQYF. The DNA for the CDR3 is TGTGCCAGCAGCTTAGATCGTTCAACGGGGTCCAGAGATACGCAGTATTTT.

Ten or more counts support this clonotype. The chain recombines TRBV7-9 with TRBJ1-2, with D uncertain. Looked up from germline, CDR1 is SEHNR and CDR2 is FQNEAQ (reference sequence). There are 13 residues in the CDR3. V was cut by 1 base and J by 3 bases, with 6 bases left in between. Here the CDR3 DNA reads TGTGCCAGCAGCTTAGGCACAGACTATGGCTACACCTTC. Translated, it gives CASSLGTDYGYTF.

This clonotype was recorded at least ten times. This sequence joins TRBV12-3 or TRBV12-4 and TRBJ2-7; tentative D call: TRBD1 (5 bases). The CDR3 extends over 14 amino acids. V was pared by 5 bases and J by 0 bases, with 11 bases between. This CDR3 reads CASSHDRNSYEQYF. Here the CDR3 DNA reads TGTGCCAGCAGTCATGACAGAAACTCCTACGAGCAGTACTTC.

At least ten counts were recorded for this clonotype. The genes are TRBV20-1 and TRBJ1-1; 7 bases map to TRBD1. V shed 3 bases and J 1 base; nucleotides not matched to a gene: 8. The CDR3 is 15 residues long. Germline CDR1 is DFQATT and CDR2 is SNEGSKA (reference sequence). The CDR3, as DNA: TGCAGTGCTAGCGCCAGGGGGAACTGGAACACTGAAGCTTTCTTT. This translates into CSASARGNWNTEAFF.

This clonotype was seen ten or more times. V is TRBV5-6 and J is TRBJ1-2; maybe TRBD1 (6 bases). The V end lost 4 bases, the J end lost 3 bases, and 13 bases lay between the germline ends. CDR1 and CDR2 (germline): SGHDT, YYEEEE. The CDR3 sequence is 14 residues long. CDR3 sequence: CASSLRGADYGYTF. The DNA for the CDR3 is TGTGCCAGCAGCCTCCGGGGGGCGGACTATGGCTACACCTTC.

In this sample, this clonotype turned up a few times. This chain joins TRBV9 and TRBJ1-1, with a tentative D call TRBD1 (6 bases). The CDR3 is 13 residues long. Trimming removed 0 bases at V and 3 bases at J, with 6 bases between. Germline CDR1 and CDR2: SGDLS and YYNGEE. CDR3 bases: TGTGCCAGCAGCGTAGCAGGGGACACTGAAGCTTTCTTT. This translates into CASSVAGDTEAFF. Combining the CDR3 with reference TRBV9 and TRBJ1-1 gives the whole variable domain DSGVTQTPKHLITATGQRVTLRCSPRSGDLSVYWYQQSLDQGLQFLIQYYNGEERAKGNILERFSAQQFPDLHSELNLSSLELGDSALYFCASSVAGDTEAFFGQGTRLTVV.

This clonotype was picked up many times. The chain carries TRBV6-6 and TRBJ2-1; TRBD2 agrees at 13 bases. The length of the CDR3 is 16 residues. Germline CDR1 reads MNHNY; CDR2 reads SVGAGI (reference sequence). J was trimmed by 8 bases and V by 6 bases; bases with no gene match: 10. Here the CDR3 reads CASSPRTSGGSDEQFF. The CDR3, as DNA: TGTGCCAGCAGCCCCAGGACTAGCGGGGGCTCGGATGAGCAGTTCTTC.

Ten or more counts support this clonotype. This chain links TRBV29-1 with TRBJ2-7; weak D call: TRBD1 (5 bases). The CDR3 is made up of 12 amino acids. Trimming removed 3 bases at V and 1 base at J, with 7 bases between. CDR1 SQVTM and CDR2 ANQGSEA come from the germline V gene. CDR3 in DNA: TGCAGCGTTGAGGGGCAGTCCTACGAGCAGTACTTC. It is translated as CSVEGQSYEQYF.

The chain is built from TRBV10-3 and TRBJ1-1; D is undetermined. CDR1 is ENHRY, CDR2 SYGVKD, per germline. The CDR3 runs to 13 residues. Trimming took off 3 bases at V and 8 bases at J, with 13 bases between the two ends. CDR3 residues: CAISDGLGLEAFF. The DNA of the CDR3 is TGTGCCATCAGTGACGGGCTAGGACTCGAAGCTTTCTTT.

This clonotype was observed many times. The chain joins TRBV20-1 to TRBJ1-1; D call uncertain. The CDR3 contains 13 residues. Trimming shortened V by 3 bases and J by 7 bases, and 15 bases separated the two germline ends. The germline V gene has CDR1 DFQATT and CDR2 SNEGSKA (reference sequence). The CDR3: CSARETNLDEAFF. Written as DNA, the CDR3 is TGCAGTGCTAGGGAGACAAACTTAGATGAAGCTTTCTTT.